Reported below is one TCR beta chain. Its antigen is as yet unknown. The record originates from a study of cytomegalovirus exposure and HLA in healthy donors. The overall study: HLA-typed donors were the source of 90 million or so unique TCRs, which an early data release held. Findings of the study overall: Donor immune exposure was known only as CMV serostatus. In vitro testing confirmed a few CMV-associated chains as specific for CMV antigens.

Donors had nominal health at sampling but likely had unrecorded immune exposures. Primers included in the PCR were 60 Vbeta and 13 Jbeta primers. Assay: immunoSEQ multiplex PCR; the TCRdb copy retains only in-frame clones and omits some. Seen here are more than 200,000 clones, 82% observed once, and the top ten hold 6%. The CDR3 is 15 residues long. CDR1 and CDR2 (germline): SGHRS, YFSETQ. J gave up 3 bases and V 0 bases, and 5 bases lay outside the gene matches. The clonotype comes from a man aged 35 to 55 in good health and CMV-seropositive. Sequencing input: PBMCs. The rearrangement links TRBV5-1 to TRBJ2-5; 7 bases align to TRBD2. The CDR3: CASSLGGREEETQYF. Here the CDR3 DNA reads TGCGCCAGCAGCTTGGGCGGGAGAGAAGAAGAGACCCAGTACTTC. Looking up the rest from reference TRBV5-1 and TRBJ2-5 gives the full variable domain: KAGVTQTPRYLIKTRGQQVTLSCSPISGHRSVSWYQQTPGQGLQFLFEYFSETQRNKGNFPGRFSGRQFSNSRSEMNVSTLELGDSALYLCASSLGGREEETQYFGPGTRLLVL.